This record covers a single TCR beta chain. The antigen remains undetermined. This record comes from a study of cytomegalovirus exposure and HLA in healthy donors. Notes on the study in general: Researchers catalogued some 160 TCR beta chains as cytomegalovirus-associated.

Using immunoSEQ multiplex PCR, the repertoire was profiled, and TCRdb retains in-frame clones only, with some absent. Here the sample spans approximately 300,000 clones, 75% to 90% being singletons. Germline V CDR1 and CDR2: SGHTA, FQGTGA. CDR3 size: 15 residues. The V and J ends lost 1 base and 2 bases respectively, with 12 bases between them. This clonotype was obtained from a woman aged 18 to 35 in good health and CMV-seronegative. V is TRBV7-3 and J is TRBJ2-7; D might be TRBD1 (6 bases). Sequencing used PBMCs. In nucleotides, the CDR3 is TGTGCCAGCAGCTTAAATGCGGACAGAGCCTACGAGCAGTACTTC. This gives the protein CASSLNADRAYEQYF.